This T cell receptor beta chain comes out of a study of cytotoxic CD8 clonotypes in ibrutinib-treated CLL. Study-level information: Responses: around 24 partial, 2 complete; after median about 68 months, roughly 15 stayed remitted, roughly 12 progressed. Findings and limits, study-wide: Clonality was higher at ibrutinib response and returned toward baseline at progression.

On this clone: What it recognizes is unknown.

V dropped 6 bases and J dropped 7 bases, with 13 bases sitting between them. Germline CDR1 SNHLY, CDR2 FYNNEI. This CDR3 has 13 residues. Using immunoSEQ multiplex PCR, the repertoire was profiled, and TCRdb retains in-frame clones only, with some absent. The top ten clones hold around 30% of a sample with 90,000 to 100,000 clones, roughly 80% of them seen once. The starting material was PBMCs, obtained after 12 months of ibrutinib treatment. The source of this sequence is a human donor with chronic lymphocytic leukemia. This chain uses TRBV2 with TRBJ2-4; the D gene is possibly TRBD2 (6 bases). CDR3 loop: CASSNTGGNIQYF. The CDR3 nucleotides are TGTGCCAGCAGCAACACCGGGGGTAACATTCAGTACTTC. The full variable domain, its missing parts supplied by reference TRBV2 and TRBJ2-4, is EPEVTQTPSHQVTQMGQEVILRCVPISNHLYFYWYRQILGQKVEFLVSFYNNEISEKSEIFDDQFSVERPDGSNFTLKIRSTKLEDSAMYFCASSNTGGNIQYFGAGTRLSVL.